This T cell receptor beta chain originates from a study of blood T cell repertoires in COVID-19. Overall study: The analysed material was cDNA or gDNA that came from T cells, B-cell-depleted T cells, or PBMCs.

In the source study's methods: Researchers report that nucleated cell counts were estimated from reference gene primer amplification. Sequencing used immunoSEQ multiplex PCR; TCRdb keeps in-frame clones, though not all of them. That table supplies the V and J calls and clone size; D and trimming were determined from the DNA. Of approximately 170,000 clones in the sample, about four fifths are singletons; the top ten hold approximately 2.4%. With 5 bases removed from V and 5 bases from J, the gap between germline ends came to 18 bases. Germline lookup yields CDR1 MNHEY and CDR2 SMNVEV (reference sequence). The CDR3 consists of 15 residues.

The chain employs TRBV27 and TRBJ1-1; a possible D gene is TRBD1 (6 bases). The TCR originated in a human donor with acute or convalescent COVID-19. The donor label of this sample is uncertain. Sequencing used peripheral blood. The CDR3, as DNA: TGTGCCAGCAGTCGAATAGAGGGGGATCTGACTGAAGCTTTCTTT. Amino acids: CASSRIEGDLTEAFF.